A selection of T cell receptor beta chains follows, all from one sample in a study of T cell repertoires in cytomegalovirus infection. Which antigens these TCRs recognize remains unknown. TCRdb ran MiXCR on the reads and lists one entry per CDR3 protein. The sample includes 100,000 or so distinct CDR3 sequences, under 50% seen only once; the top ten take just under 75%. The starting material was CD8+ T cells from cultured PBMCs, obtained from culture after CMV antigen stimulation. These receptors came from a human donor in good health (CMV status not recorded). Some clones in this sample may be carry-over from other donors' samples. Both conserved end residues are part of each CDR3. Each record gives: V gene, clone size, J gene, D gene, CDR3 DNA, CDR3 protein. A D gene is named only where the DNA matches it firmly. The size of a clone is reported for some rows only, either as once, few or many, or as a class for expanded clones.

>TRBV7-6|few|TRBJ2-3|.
TGTGCCAGCAGCTTAGCGGAATCTCGAAGGGATACGCAGTATTTT
CASSLAESRRDTQYF
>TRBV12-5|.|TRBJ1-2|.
TGTGCTAGCGCCCACAAGGGGTTCGAAGGCTACACCTTC
CASAHKGFEGYTF
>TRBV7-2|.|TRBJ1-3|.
TGTGCCAGCAGCCCGGACAGTTACTCTGGAAACACCATATATTTT
CASSPDSYSGNTIYF
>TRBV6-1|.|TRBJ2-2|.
TGTGCCAGCAGAATGGGGCGAGGAAACACCGGGGAGCTGTTTTTT
CASRMGRGNTGELFF
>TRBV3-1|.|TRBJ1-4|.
TGTGCCAGCAGACCCGCGACAGAAACGAATGAAAAACTGTTTTTT
CASRPATETNEKLFF
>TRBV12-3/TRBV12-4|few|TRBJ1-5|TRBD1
TGTGCCAGCAGCTCGGGTGGGACAGATTTGTGGAATAAGCCCCAGCATTTT
CASSSGGTDLWNKPQHF
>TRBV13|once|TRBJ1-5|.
TGTGCCAGCAGCTTGGGGGAGGGAAACCAGCATTTT
CASSLGEGNQHF
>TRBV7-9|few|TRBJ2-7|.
TGTGCCAGCAGCGAGACTAGGACCTACGAGCAGTACTTC
CASSETRTYEQYF
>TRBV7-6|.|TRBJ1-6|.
TGTGCCAGCAGTCTTGGACAGAATTCACCCCTCCACTTT
CASSLGQNSPLHF
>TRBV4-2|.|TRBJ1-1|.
TGTGCCAGCAGCCAAGACGGGGGATGGAACACTGAAGCTTTCTTT
CASSQDGGWNTEAFF
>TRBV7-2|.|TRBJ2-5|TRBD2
TGTGCCAGCAGCCCAAGTAGCGGGGGGGCCGGGGAGACCCAGTACTTC
CASSPSSGGAGETQYF
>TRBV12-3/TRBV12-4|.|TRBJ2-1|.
TGTGCCAGCAGTTTAGGGACAGCCCTCAATGAGCAGTTCTTC
CASSLGTALNEQFF
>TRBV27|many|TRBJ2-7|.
TGTGCCAGCAGTTCCTGGACAGCCTCCTACGAGCAGTACTTC
CASSSWTASYEQYF
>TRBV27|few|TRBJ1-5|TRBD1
TGTGCCAGCAGTTCGGGACAGGGCGGTCAGCCCCAGCATTTT
CASSSGQGGQPQHF
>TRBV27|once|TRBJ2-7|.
TGTGCCAGCAGTTTATGGGTGCAGTACTTC
CASSLWVQYF
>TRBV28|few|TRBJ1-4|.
TGTGCCAGCACCCCTTTAGGGGTCGGTGAAAAACTGTTTTTT
CASTPLGVGEKLFF
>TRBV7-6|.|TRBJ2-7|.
TGTGCCAGCAGCCTGGGGCACTCCTACGAGCAGTACTTC
CASSLGHSYEQYF
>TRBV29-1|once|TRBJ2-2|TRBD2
TGCAGCGTTGCCGGGGGACTAGCGGGGAACACCGGGGAGCTGTTTTTT
CSVAGGLAGNTGELFF
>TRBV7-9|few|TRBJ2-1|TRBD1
TGTGCCAGCAGCTACACAGGGGGCATTGACAATGAGCAGTTCTTC
CASSYTGGIDNEQFF
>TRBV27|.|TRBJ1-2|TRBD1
TGTGCCAGCAGTCCTCTCCAGACAGGGGGAGATTATGGCTACACCTTC
CASSPLQTGGDYGYTF
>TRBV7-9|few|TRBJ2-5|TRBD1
TGTGCCAGCACCCCGGGACAGACGTCGCAAGAGACCCAGTACTTC
CASTPGQTSQETQYF
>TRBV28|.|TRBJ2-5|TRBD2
TGTGCCAGCACCGGGGGAGGGGCGGGGAAGTACTTC
CASTGGGAGKYF
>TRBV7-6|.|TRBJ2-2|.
TGTGCCAGCAGCTCGGGACAAGGGACCGGGGAGCTGTTTTTT
CASSSGQGTGELFF
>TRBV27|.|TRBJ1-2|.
TGTGCCAGCAGGAACCAGGGACTTATAGTGGGCTACACCTTC
CASRNQGLIVGYTF
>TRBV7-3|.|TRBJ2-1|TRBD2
TGTGCCAGCAGCTTTCCGATAGCGGGGGGGGGCTACAATGAGCAGTTCTTC
CASSFPIAGGGYNEQFF
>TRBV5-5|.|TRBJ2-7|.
TGTGCCAGCAGCTCTCGGGACGGGGGGCCGGTATACGAGCAGTACTTC
CASSSRDGGPVYEQYF
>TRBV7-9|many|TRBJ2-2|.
TGTGCCAGCAGCCCCTTGGTGACTGGGAACACCGGGGAGCTGTTTTTT
CASSPLVTGNTGELFF
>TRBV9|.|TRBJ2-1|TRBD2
TGTGCCAGCAGCGTAACTAGCGGGGGGGCGAATGAGCAGTTCTTC
CASSVTSGGANEQFF
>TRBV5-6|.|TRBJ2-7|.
TGTGCCAGCAGAAAACGCGGTGGCATTCTGAGCGAGCAGTACTTC
CASRKRGGILSEQYF
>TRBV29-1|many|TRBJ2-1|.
TGCAGCTACCTTAGAAGCTCCTACAATGAGCAGTTCTTC
CSYLRSSYNEQFF
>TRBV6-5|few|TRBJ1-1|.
TGTGCCAGCAGTTACTCGAGGTTCGGGGGGCCTGGGAACACTGAAGCTTTCTTT
CASSYSRFGGPGNTEAFF
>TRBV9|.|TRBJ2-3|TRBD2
TGTGCCAGCAGCGTAGGCGGGGGGGCCACAGATACGCAGTATTTT
CASSVGGGATDTQYF
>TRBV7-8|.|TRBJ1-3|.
TGTGCCAGCAGCCCAGGGAGGGGCAGGGGAGTAGCTGGAAACACCATATATTTT
CASSPGRGRGVAGNTIYF
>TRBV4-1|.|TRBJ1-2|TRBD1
TGCGCCAGCAGCCAAGGGCAGGGGGCGGGCTATGGCTACACCTTC
CASSQGQGAGYGYTF
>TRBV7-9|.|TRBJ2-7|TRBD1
TGTGCCAGCAGCGAATTGGGACAGGGGAGAGTCTACGAGCAGTACTTC
CASSELGQGRVYEQYF
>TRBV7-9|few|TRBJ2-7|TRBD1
TGTGCCAGCAGCTTAGAGAGGACAGGGGGAAAGGACGAGCAGTACTTC
CASSLERTGGKDEQYF
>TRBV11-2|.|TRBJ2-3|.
TGTGCCAGCAGACGTGGGGGGAGCCTCGATACGCAGTATTTT
CASRRGGSLDTQYF
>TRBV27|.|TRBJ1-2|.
TGTGCCAGCAGTTTGGGGGGCCAAGGCTACACCTTC
CASSLGGQGYTF
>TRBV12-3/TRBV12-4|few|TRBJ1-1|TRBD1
TGTGCCAGCAGTTTGGGGACAGGGGACACTGAAGCTTTCTTT
CASSLGTGDTEAFF